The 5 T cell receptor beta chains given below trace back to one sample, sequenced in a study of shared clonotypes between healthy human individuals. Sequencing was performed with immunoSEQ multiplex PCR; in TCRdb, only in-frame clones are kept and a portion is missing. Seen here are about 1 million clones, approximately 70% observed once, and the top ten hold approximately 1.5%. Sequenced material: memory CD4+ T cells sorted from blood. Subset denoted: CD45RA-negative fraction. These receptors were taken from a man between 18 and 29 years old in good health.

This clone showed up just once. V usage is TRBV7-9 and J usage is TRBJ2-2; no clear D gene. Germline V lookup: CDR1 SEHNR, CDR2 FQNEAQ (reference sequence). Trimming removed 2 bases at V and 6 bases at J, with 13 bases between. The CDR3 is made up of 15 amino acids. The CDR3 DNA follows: TGTGCCAGCAGCTTAAGTTCAGCCAACGCCGGGGAGCTGTTTTTT. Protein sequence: CASSLSSANAGELFF.

The CDR3 spells CASSSTGSSNQPQHF. CDR3 in DNA: TGTGCCAGCAGCTCGACAGGGTCAAGCAATCAGCCCCAGCATTTT. V usage is TRBV5-5 and J usage is TRBJ1-5; 7 bases agree with TRBD1. This CDR3 has 15 amino acids. CDR1 and CDR2 from the germline V gene are SGHKS and YYEKEE (reference sequence). The ends lost 3 bases at V and 1 base at J; junction bases unmatched: 4.

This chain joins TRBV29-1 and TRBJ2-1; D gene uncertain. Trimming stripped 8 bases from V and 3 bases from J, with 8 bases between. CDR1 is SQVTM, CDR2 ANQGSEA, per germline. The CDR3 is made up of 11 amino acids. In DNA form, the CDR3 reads TGCAGCATAGAGATCTACAATGAGCAGTTCTTC. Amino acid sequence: CSIEIYNEQFF.

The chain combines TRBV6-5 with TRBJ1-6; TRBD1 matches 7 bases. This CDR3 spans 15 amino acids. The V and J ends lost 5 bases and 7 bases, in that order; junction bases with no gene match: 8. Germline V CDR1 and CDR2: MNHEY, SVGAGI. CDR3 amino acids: CASSPLSGGNSPLHF. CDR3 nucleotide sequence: TGTGCCAGCAGTCCCCTCTCAGGGGGAAATTCACCCCTCCACTTT.

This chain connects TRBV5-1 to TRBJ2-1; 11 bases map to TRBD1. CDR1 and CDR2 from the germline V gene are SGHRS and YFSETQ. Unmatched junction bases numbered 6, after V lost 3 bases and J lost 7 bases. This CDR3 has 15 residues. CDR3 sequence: CASSSGQGEGNEQFF. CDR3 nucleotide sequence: TGCGCCAGCAGCTCGGGACAGGGGGAAGGGAATGAGCAGTTCTTC.